This T cell receptor (beta chain) came from a study of T cell changes during pregnancy in multiple sclerosis. Sequencing was performed with immunoSEQ multiplex PCR; in TCRdb, only in-frame clones are kept and a portion is missing. Among about 130,000 clones listed, roughly 97% were seen once. The CDR3 contains 15 residues. The germline CDR1 and CDR2 sequences are MNHEY and SVGAGI. Germline trimming cut 2 bases from V and 4 bases from J; bases unmatched to any gene: 5. The clonotype originates from a female donor with multiple sclerosis, enrolled in a pregnancy study. The chain uses TRBV6-5 and TRBJ2-5, with 9 bases matching TRBD1. Specimen: peripheral blood, collected after pregnancy. Written as DNA, the CDR3 is TGTGCCAGCAGTTACCTAGGACAGGGGAGAGAGACCCAGTACTTC. Translation: CASSYLGQGRETQYF.